The clone carrying this TCR beta chain was observed a few times. Its antigen is currently unknown. At one end the junction does not follow the germline gene, possibly because of a read error. The data are from a study of cytomegalovirus exposure and HLA in healthy donors. Broader study findings: TCR sequences were mostly rare, though some public TCRs occurred in many donors. Follow-up analysis found HLA locus-dependent TCR association rates, highest for DRB1 and lowest for HLA-C. A prior analysis recorded that most TCR beta V segments were productive about 90% or about 30% of the time. Accurate prediction of most subjects' HLA-A and HLA-B alleles from TCR beta sequences was reported.

Use of 60 Vbeta and 13 Jbeta primers characterized the PCR. The assay was immunoSEQ multiplex PCR, and TCRdb's table has in-frame clones only and misses some. The data contain approximately 160,000 clones, under 70% of them seen just once; the ten biggest clones take up roughly 2.7%. Per germline, CDR1 SSHAT and CDR2 FNYEAQ (reference sequence). CDR3 size: 17 residues. Sequencing was carried out using PBMCs. The clonotype was recovered from a middle-aged woman in good health and CMV-seropositive. This chain uses TRBV7-7 with TRBJ2-2; 10 bases are a match to TRBD2. CDR3: CASSLGASGSKTGELFF. The CDR3 DNA follows: TGTGCTAGCAGCTTAGGGGCTAGCGGGAGTAAAACCGGGGAGCTGTTTTTT.